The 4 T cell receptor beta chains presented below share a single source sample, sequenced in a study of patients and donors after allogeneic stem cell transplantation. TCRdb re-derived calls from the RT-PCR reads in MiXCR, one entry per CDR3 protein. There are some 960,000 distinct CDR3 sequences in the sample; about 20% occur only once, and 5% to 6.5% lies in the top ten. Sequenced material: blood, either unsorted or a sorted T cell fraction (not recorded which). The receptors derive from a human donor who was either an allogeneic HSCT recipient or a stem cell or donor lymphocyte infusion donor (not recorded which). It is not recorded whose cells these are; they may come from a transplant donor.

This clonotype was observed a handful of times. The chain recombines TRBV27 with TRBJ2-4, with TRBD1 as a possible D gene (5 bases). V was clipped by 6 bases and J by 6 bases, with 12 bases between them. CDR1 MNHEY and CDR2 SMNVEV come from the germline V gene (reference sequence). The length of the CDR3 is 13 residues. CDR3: CASRPRVVNIQYF. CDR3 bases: TGTGCCAGCAGACCCAGGGTCGTAAACATTCAGTACTTC.

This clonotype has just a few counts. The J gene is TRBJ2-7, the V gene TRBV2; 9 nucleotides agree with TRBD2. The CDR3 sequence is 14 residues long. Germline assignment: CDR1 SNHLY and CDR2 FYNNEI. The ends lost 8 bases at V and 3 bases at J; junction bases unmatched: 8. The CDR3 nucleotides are TGTGCCAGCCTCACCGGGACTAGCTACTACGAGCAGTACTTC. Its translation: CASLTGTSYYEQYF.

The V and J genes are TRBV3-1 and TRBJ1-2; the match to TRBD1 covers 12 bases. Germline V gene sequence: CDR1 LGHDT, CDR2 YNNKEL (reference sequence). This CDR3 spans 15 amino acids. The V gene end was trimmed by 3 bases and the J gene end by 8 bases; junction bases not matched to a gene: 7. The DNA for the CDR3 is TGTGCCAGCAGCCACCGGGACAGGGGGCGACGGGGCTACACCTTC. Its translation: CASSHRDRGRRGYTF.

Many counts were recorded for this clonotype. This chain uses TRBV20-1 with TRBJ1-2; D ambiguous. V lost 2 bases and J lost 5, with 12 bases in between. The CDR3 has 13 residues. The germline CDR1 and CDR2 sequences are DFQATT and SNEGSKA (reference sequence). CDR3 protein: CSARKVEAYGYTF. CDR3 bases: TGCAGTGCTAGAAAGGTGGAAGCTTATGGCTACACCTTC.